What follows are 10 T cell receptor beta chains derived from one specimen sequenced in a study of shared clonotypes between healthy human individuals. The assay was immunoSEQ multiplex PCR, and TCRdb's table has in-frame clones only and misses some. Of 2 million to 2.5 million clones in the sample, around 92% were seen once. Sequenced: naive CD4+ T cells from PBMCs. Subset given: CD45RA+ positively selected. Source of these receptors: a man between 18 and 35 years old in good health. Some clones in this sample may be carry-over from other donors' samples.

CDR3 nucleotides: TGTGCCAGCAGTGAAATCGGACCAGGATCGAACACCGGGGAGCTGTTTTTT. Amino acid sequence: CASSEIGPGSNTGELFF. The gene calls are TRBV25-1 and TRBJ2-2; D not certain. There are 17 residues in the CDR3. V was shortened by 2 bases and J by 0 bases, with 13 bases between the two germline ends. The germline V gene has CDR1 MGHDK and CDR2 SYGVNS.

The J gene is TRBJ2-5, the V gene TRBV2, with 9 bases aligning to TRBD1. This CDR3 has 15 residues. The V and J ends lost 1 base and 1 base, in that order; junction bases with no gene match: 1. Germline V CDR1 and CDR2: SNHLY, FYNNEI. Here the CDR3 DNA reads TGTGCCAGCAGTGAAGACAGGGGGCCCCAAGAGACCCAGTACTTC. This gives the protein CASSEDRGPQETQYF.

CDR3 DNA sequence: TGCAGCGTTCTTTCGGGGACAGGGATTGGCGAGCAGTACTTC. Protein product: CSVLSGTGIGEQYF. This sequence joins TRBV29-1 and TRBJ2-7, with TRBD1 matching 9 bases. V lost 5 bases, J lost 6 bases, and 11 bases stayed unmatched. Germline lookup yields CDR1 SQVTM and CDR2 ANQGSEA. CDR3 length equals 14 residues.

The chain has TRBV5-8 and TRBJ2-1; weak D call: TRBD1 (5 bases). This CDR3 region has 12 residues. CDR1 is SGHTS, CDR2 YDEGEE, per germline. The V and J ends lost 1 base and 12 bases respectively, with 11 bases between them. The CDR3 nucleotides read TGTGCCAGCAGCTTGCTCTGGCAGGGGCAGTTCTTC. This codes for CASSLLWQGQFF.

This chain connects TRBV5-1 to TRBJ1-1; no reliable D call. The germline gives CDR1 SGHRS, CDR2 YFSETQ. Trimming stripped 3 bases from V and 5 bases from J, with 11 bases between. CDR3 size: 13 residues. CDR3 sequence reads: CASSWPGGTEAFF. The CDR3 region has the DNA TGCGCCAGCAGCTGGCCGGGTGGGACTGAAGCTTTCTTT.

This chain connects TRBV19 to TRBJ2-7; TRBD2 aligns across 13 bases. Germline-derived CDR1 and CDR2 are LNHDA and SQIVND (reference sequence). The V segment lost 4 bases and the J segment 5 bases; nucleotides outside the gene matches: 11. The CDR3 contains 17 residues. The CDR3 sequence: CASSTSRTSGSLDEQYF. DNA of the CDR3: TGTGCCAGTAGTACCTCACGGACTAGCGGGAGTTTAGACGAGCAGTACTTC.

CDR3 amino acids: CAWSVKGSPDTQYF. As DNA, the CDR3 is TGTGCCTGGAGTGTCAAGGGGAGCCCAGATACGCAGTATTTT. The chain employs TRBV30 and TRBJ2-3; perhaps D is TRBD1 or TRBD2 (5 bases each). CDR1 GTSNPN and CDR2 SVGIG come from the germline V gene (reference sequence). The CDR3 is 14 residues long. Trimming took off 0 bases at V and 4 bases at J, with 11 bases between the two ends.

This clone was seen once. The chain has TRBV2 and TRBJ1-2; TRBD1 matches at 8 bases. The germline CDR1 and CDR2 sequences are SNHLY and FYNNEI. The junction had 3 bases not matched to a gene; V was cut back by 5 bases and J by 4 bases. This CDR3 has 13 amino acids. The CDR3 bases are TGTGCCAGCAGTCTTGGACAGGGCTATGGCTACACCTTC. Residues: CASSLGQGYGYTF.

The chain carries TRBV28 and TRBJ2-3; no definite D call. There are 14 residues in the CDR3. With 1 base removed from V and 3 bases from J, the gap between germline ends came to 8 bases. From germline, CDR1 is MDHEN and CDR2 SYDVKM. The CDR3 DNA reads TGTGCCAGCAGTTTATATGGCAGAACAGATACGCAGTATTTT. As protein: CASSLYGRTDTQYF.

V usage is TRBV5-1 and J usage is TRBJ2-5, with a tentative D call TRBD2 (6 bases). V was shortened by 7 bases and J by 4 bases, with 20 bases between the two germline ends. The CDR3 is 15 amino acids. Germline V CDR1 and CDR2: SGHRS, YFSETQ. Here the CDR3 reads CASGTRFSGGETQYF. The DNA of the CDR3 is TGCGCCAGCGGAACCCGATTTAGCGGAGGAGAGACCCAGTACTTC.